This T cell receptor (beta chain) came from a study of blood T cell repertoires in COVID-19. CDR3 size: 13 residues. Trimming took 3 bases from V and 7 from J; bases not matched to a gene: 5. The data were produced by immunoSEQ multiplex PCR, yet TCRdb's version contains in-frame clones alone and is incomplete. Among about 58,000 clones, almost 90% were seen once, and the ten largest hold about a fifth. This clonotype was obtained from a woman aged 45-60 years with active or convalescent COVID-19. Source material: peripheral blood. The chain carries TRBV12-3 or TRBV12-4 and TRBJ1-1, with 7 bases matching TRBD1. The CDR3 is CASSFDRDYEAFF. Here the CDR3 DNA reads TGTGCCAGCAGTTTTGACAGGGATTATGAAGCTTTCTTT.